This TCR beta chain was found in a study of T cell responses to AZD1222 COVID-19 vaccine. The V gene end was trimmed by 0 bases and the J gene end by 11 bases; junction bases not matched to a gene: 6. CDR3 size: 14 residues. Germline CDR1 and CDR2: LGHDT and YNNKEL (reference sequence). TCRdb's copy holds only in-frame clones and misses some; the assay was immunoSEQ multiplex PCR. The sample gives around 56,000 clones, roughly 90% of which show up once; about 14% is in the top ten. This clone showed up just once. Here the sequenced sample was peripheral blood, taken 28 days after the second AZD1222 dose. The sequence derives from an adult who received the AZD1222 COVID-19 vaccine. The chain combines TRBV3-1 (or the pseudogene TRBV3-2) with TRBJ2-7, with 11 bases lining up with TRBD2. CDR3 protein: CASSQDSGRAPKYF. The CDR3 DNA reads TGTGCCAGCAGCCAAGATAGCGGGAGGGCCCCTAAGTACTTC.